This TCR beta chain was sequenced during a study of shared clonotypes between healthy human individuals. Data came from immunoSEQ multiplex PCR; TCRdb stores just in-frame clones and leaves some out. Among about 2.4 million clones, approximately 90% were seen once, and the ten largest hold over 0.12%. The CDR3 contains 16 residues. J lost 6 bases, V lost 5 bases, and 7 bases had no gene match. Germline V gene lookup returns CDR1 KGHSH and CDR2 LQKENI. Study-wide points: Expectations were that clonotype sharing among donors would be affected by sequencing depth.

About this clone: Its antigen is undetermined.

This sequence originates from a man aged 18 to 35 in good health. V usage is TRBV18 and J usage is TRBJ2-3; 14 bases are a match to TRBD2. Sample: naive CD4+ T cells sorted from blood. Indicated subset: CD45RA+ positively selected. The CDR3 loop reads CASSVTGLAGVDTQYF. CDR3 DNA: TGTGCCAGCTCAGTCACGGGACTAGCGGGAGTGGATACGCAGTATTTT.